The 9 T cell receptor beta chains below come from one sample, sequenced in a study of blood T cell repertoires in COVID-19. Clones were read by immunoSEQ multiplex PCR, and TCRdb kept only the in-frame ones, dropping some. The sample has some 220,000 clones, 84% seen once. The sequencing sample was made of peripheral blood. Every receptor here comes from a woman of 80 years or more with active or convalescent COVID-19.

V gene TRBV18 combines with J gene TRBJ2-7; a possible D gene is TRBD1 (6 bases). Deletions cut 6 bases from V and 3 bases from J, with 15 bases between. The CDR3 has 14 residues. Germline V gene sequence: CDR1 KGHSH, CDR2 LQKENI. CDR3 loop: CASSPTTGDYEQYF. The CDR3 DNA reads as TGTGCCAGCTCCCCGACGACAGGAGACTACGAGCAGTACTTC.

This sequence joins TRBV7-2 and TRBJ2-5; D is possibly TRBD2 (6 bases). Trimming removed 0 bases at V and 2 bases at J, with 10 bases between. Per germline, CDR1 SGHTA and CDR2 FQGNSA. The CDR3 has 15 residues. CDR3 sequence reads: CASSLAGGAQETQYF. CDR3 in DNA: TGTGCCAGCAGCTTAGCGGGAGGAGCACAAGAGACCCAGTACTTC.

The chain couples TRBV5-8 to TRBJ2-5; D is possibly TRBD1 (5 bases). V was cut by 1 base and J by 7 bases, with 11 bases left in between. CDR3 size: 13 residues. Germline values: CDR1 SGHTS, CDR2 YDEGEE. This CDR3 is CASSLKLRGTQYF. The DNA of the CDR3 is TGTGCCAGCAGCTTGAAGCTAAGGGGGACCCAGTACTTC.

This clone was found a few times. This chain connects TRBV5-1 to TRBJ1-4; the match to TRBD1 covers 9 bases. Per germline, CDR1 SGHRS and CDR2 YFSETQ. V lost 4 bases to trimming and J lost 7 bases; unmatched junction nucleotides: 14. The CDR3 totals 17 residues. The CDR3 DNA follows: TGCGCCAGCAGCCTCCAGGGACAGGGAAGTGGTGGTGAAAAACTGTTTTTT. Translation: CASSLQGQGSGGEKLFF.

This chain joins TRBV11-3 and TRBJ1-3, with unresolved D. The CDR3 length is 15 residues. V was trimmed by 2 bases and J by 0 bases, leaving 8 bases between them. Per germline, CDR1 SGHNT and CDR2 YENEEA. As DNA, the CDR3 is TGTGCCAGCAGCTTACAGGCCGGCTCTGGAAACACCATATATTTT. As protein: CASSLQAGSGNTIYF.

The J gene is TRBJ1-5, the V gene TRBV19; TRBD1 aligns across 12 bases. The CDR3 contains 16 residues. Trimming at V came to 5 bases and at J to 4 bases, leaving 6 bases not matched to a gene. CDR1 LNHDA and CDR2 SQIVND come from the germline V gene (reference sequence). This CDR3 is CASSSWDRGRNQPQHF. Written as DNA, the CDR3 is TGTGCCAGTAGTTCATGGGACAGGGGGCGAAATCAGCCCCAGCATTTT.

The V and J genes are TRBV6-5 and TRBJ2-3; 7 bases match TRBD1. Losses at the gene ends were 5 bases for V and 2 bases for J; bases not matched to a gene: 7. This CDR3 is 15 amino acids long. Germline V CDR1 and CDR2: MNHEY, SVGAGI. CDR3 sequence: CASSTRGQVTDTQYF. The CDR3 coding sequence is TGTGCCAGCAGTACAAGAGGACAGGTCACAGATACGCAGTATTTT.

The chain couples TRBV29-1 to TRBJ1-1, with 9 bases aligning to TRBD1. Germline-derived CDR1 and CDR2 are SQVTM and ANQGSEA. The length of the CDR3 is 15 residues. V was pared by 5 bases and J by 12 bases, with 19 bases of the junction left unmatched. The CDR3 is CSVFSGTGFSGGSFF. The CDR3 DNA is TGCAGCGTTTTCTCCGGGACAGGGTTTTCGGGGGGGTCTTTCTTT.

The rearrangement joins TRBV5-6 to TRBJ2-3, with 9 bases matching TRBD2. V was clipped by 1 base and J by 2 bases; unmatched bases: 5. The CDR3 has 16 amino acids. Looked up from germline, CDR1 is SGHDT and CDR2 is YYEEEE. CDR3 sequence (DNA): TGTGCCAGCAGCTTGCCCCTAGCGGGGTTCACAGATACGCAGTATTTT. As protein: CASSLPLAGFTDTQYF.